This T cell receptor beta chain was found in a study of blood T cell repertoires in COVID-19. The overall study: The United States, Italy and Spain provided the acute and convalescent COVID-19 samples. PBMCs, B-cell-depleted T cells, or T cells provided the cDNA or gDNA that made up the material.

Study processing details: Estimates of nucleated cell counts were drawn from the amplification of reference gene primers. Sequencing was performed with immunoSEQ multiplex PCR; in TCRdb, only in-frame clones are kept and a portion is missing. From that table come the V and J calls and clone size; the DNA was used to work out D and trimming. Of 150,000 to 200,000 clones listed, roughly 76% are singletons. V lost 4 bases, J lost 10 bases, and 15 bases lay in between. In germline, CDR1 is SGHKS, CDR2 YYEKEE (reference sequence). The CDR3 length is 13 residues. A Seattle source enrolled patients during active infection and followed them longitudinally.

The rearrangement joins TRBV5-5 to TRBJ2-1, with D hard to call. Sequenced sample: peripheral blood. The sequence was collected from a woman of 80 years or more with COVID-19, enrolled during active disease. The DNA for the CDR3 is TGTGCCAGCAGCGAACTAAGTGGATGGGAGCAGTTCTTC. This translates into CASSELSGWEQFF.